This T cell receptor (beta chain) stems from a study of control samples from healthy donors and cancer patients. With 3 bases removed from V and 11 bases from J, the gap between germline ends came to 16 bases. Germline values: CDR1 LGHDT, CDR2 YNNKEL (reference sequence). The CDR3 loop spans 13 amino acids. Sequenced by immunoSEQ multiplex PCR; TCRdb stores in-frame clones only, minus some. The sample includes around 130,000 clones, just under 90% of them seen just once. The genes are TRBV3-1 (or the pseudogene TRBV3-2) and TRBJ1-2; D uncertain. Material: blood. This receptor was obtained from a man aged 25 to 40 in good health. The CDR3, as DNA: TGTGCCAGCAGCCAGATTAACCGGGAAGGTTACACCTTC. Its protein is CASSQINREGYTF.